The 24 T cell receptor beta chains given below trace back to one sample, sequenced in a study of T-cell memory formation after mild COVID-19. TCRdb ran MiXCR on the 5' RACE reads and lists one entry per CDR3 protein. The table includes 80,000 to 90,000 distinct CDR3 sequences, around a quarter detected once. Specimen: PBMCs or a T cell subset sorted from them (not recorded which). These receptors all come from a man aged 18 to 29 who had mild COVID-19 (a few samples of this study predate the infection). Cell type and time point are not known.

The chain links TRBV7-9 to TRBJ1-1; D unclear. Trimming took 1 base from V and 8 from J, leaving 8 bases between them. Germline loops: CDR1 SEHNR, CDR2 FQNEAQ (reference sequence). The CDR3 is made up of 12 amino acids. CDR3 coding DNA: TGTGCCAGCAGCTTAGGAACGCCCGAAGCTTTCTTT. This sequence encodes CASSLGTPEAFF.

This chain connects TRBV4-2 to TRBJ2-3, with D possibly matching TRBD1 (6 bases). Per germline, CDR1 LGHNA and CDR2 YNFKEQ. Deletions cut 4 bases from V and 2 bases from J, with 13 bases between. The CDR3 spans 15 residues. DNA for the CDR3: TGTGCCAGCAGCCTGCAGGGGCGATACACAGATACGCAGTATTTT. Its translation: CASSLQGRYTDTQYF.

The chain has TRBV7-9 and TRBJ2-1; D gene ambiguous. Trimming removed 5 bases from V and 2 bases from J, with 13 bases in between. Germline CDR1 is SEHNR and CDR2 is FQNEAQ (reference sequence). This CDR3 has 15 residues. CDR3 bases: TGTGCCAGCAGCCCAGGTGTCCCCGCCTACAATGAGCAGTTCTTC. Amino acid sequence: CASSPGVPAYNEQFF. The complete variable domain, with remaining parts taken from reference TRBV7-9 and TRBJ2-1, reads DTGVSQNPRHKITKRGQNVTFRCDPISEHNRLYWYRQTLGQGPEFLTYFQNEAQLEKSRLLSDRFSAERPKGSFSTLEIQRTEQGDSAMYLCASSPGVPAYNEQFFGPGTRLTVL.

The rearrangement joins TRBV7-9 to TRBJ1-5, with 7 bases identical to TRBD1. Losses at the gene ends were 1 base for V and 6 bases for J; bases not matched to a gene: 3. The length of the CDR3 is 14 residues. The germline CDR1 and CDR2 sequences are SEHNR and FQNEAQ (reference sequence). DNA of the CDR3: TGTGCCAGCAGCTTAGGGGCAGGGGGTCAGCCCCAGCATTTT. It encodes CASSLGAGGQPQHF.

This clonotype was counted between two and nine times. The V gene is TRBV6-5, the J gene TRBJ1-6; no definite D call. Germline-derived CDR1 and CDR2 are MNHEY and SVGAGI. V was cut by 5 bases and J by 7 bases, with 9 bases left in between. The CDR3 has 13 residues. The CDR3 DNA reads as TGTGCCAGCAGTCCGGGCTCGAATTCACCCCTCCACTTT. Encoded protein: CASSPGSNSPLHF.

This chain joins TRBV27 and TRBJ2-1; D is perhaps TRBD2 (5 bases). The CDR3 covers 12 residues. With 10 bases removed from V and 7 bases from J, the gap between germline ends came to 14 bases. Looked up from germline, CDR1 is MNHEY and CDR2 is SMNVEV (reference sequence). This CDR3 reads CATGGRLNEQFF. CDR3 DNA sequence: TGTGCCACTGGTGGGAGACTGAATGAGCAGTTCTTC.

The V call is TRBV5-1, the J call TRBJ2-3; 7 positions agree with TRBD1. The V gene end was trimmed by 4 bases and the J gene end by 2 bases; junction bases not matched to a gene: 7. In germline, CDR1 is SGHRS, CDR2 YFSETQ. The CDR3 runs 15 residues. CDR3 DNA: TGCGCCAGCAGCCTCCGGACAGGAAACACAGATACGCAGTATTTT. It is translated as CASSLRTGNTDTQYF.

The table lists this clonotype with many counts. The CDR3 DNA reads as TGTGCCAGCAGTTACGAAGGGGGAACCCCAGGGACGCAGTATTTT. The encoded protein is CASSYEGGTPGTQYF. The rearrangement joins TRBV6-2 or TRBV6-3 to TRBJ2-3; TRBD1 might be the D (6 bases). Deletions cut 2 bases from V and 9 bases from J, with 18 bases between. This CDR3 is built from 15 residues. The germline V gene encodes CDR1 MNHEY and CDR2 SVGEGT.

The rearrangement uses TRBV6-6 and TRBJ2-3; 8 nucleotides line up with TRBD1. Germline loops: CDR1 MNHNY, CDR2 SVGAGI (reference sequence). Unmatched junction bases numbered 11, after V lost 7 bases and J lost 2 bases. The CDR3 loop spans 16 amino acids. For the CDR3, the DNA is TGTGCCAGCATAGGACAGGGTGTATATTTCACAGATACGCAGTATTTT. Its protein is CASIGQGVYFTDTQYF.

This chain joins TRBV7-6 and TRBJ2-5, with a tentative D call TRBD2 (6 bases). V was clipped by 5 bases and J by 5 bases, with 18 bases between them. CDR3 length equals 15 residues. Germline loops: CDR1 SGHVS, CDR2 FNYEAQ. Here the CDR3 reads CASSQELATLETQYF. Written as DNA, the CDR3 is TGTGCCAGCAGCCAGGAACTAGCAACTCTTGAGACCCAGTACTTC.

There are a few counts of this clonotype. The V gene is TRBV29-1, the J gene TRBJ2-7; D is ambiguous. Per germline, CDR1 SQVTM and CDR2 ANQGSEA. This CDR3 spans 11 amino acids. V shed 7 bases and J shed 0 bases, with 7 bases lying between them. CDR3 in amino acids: CSGQISYEQYF. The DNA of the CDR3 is TGCAGCGGGCAAATCTCCTACGAGCAGTACTTC.

The CDR3 region is CASGFRTGIVGDTEAFF. Here the CDR3 DNA reads TGTGCTAGTGGTTTCCGAACAGGGATCGTAGGTGACACTGAAGCTTTCTTT. The chain uses TRBV12-5 and TRBJ1-1; tentative D call: TRBD1 (6 bases). V lost 3 bases and J 3 bases, leaving 20 bases between the germline ends. This CDR3 is built from 17 residues. Germline V gene sequence: CDR1 LGHNT, CDR2 FRNRAP.

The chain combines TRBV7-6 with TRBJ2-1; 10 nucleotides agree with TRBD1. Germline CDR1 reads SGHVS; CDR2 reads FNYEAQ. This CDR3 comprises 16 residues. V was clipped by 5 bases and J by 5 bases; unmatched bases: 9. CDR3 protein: CASSETGTGANNEQFF. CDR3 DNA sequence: TGTGCCAGCAGCGAAACCGGGACAGGGGCCAACAATGAGCAGTTCTTC.

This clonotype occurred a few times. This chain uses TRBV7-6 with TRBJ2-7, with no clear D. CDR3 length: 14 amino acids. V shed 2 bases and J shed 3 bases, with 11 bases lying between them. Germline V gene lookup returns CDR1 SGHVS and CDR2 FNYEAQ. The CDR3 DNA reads TGTGCCAGCAGCTTACAGGTGACAAACTACGAGCAGTACTTC. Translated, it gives CASSLQVTNYEQYF.

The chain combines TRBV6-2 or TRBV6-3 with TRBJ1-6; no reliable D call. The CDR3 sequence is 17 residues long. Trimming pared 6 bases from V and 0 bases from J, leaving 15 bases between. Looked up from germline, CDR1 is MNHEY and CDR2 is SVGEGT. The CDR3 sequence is CASRSRGPSSYNSPLHF. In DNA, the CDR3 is TGTGCCAGCAGAAGCCGAGGACCCAGCTCCTATAATTCACCCCTCCACTTT.

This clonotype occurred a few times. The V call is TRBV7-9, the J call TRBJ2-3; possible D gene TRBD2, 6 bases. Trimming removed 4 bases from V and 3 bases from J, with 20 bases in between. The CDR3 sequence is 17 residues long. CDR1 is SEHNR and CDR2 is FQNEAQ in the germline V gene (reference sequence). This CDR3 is CASSYEPGLRGTDTQYF. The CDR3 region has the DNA TGTGCCAGCAGCTATGAGCCCGGACTACGAGGGACAGATACGCAGTATTTT.

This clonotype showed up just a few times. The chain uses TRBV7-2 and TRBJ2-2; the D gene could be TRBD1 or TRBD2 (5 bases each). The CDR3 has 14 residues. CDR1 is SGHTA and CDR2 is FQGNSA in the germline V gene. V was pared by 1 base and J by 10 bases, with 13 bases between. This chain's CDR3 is CASSLDMGVVELFF. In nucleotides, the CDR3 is TGTGCCAGCAGCTTAGACATGGGGGTCGTGGAGCTGTTTTTT.

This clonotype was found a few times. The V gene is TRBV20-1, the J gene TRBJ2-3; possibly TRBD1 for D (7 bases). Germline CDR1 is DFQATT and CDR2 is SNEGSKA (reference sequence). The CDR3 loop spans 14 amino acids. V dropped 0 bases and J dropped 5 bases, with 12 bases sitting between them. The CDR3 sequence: CSARDPGDRDTQYF. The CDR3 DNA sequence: TGCAGTGCTAGAGATCCGGGGGACAGAGATACGCAGTATTTT.

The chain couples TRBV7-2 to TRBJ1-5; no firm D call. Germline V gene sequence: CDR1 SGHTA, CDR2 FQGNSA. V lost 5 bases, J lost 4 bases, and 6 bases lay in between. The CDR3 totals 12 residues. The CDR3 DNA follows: TGTGCCAGCAGCGGGGAGAATCAGCCCCAGCATTTT. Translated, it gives CASSGENQPQHF.

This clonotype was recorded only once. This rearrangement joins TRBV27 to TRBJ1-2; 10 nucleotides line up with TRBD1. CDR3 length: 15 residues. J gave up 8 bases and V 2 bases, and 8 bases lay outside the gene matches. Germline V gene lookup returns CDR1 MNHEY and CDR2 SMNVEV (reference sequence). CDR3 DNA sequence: TGTGCCAGCAGTTTAGGACAGGGGGGGTCGGGCGGCTACACCTTC. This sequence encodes CASSLGQGGSGGYTF.

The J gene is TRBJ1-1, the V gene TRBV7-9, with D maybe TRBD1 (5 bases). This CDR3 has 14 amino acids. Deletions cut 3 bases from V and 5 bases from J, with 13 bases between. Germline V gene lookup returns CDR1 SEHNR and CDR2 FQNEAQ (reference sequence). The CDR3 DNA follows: TGTGCCAGCAGCTTGACTGGGGGAGGGACTGAAGCTTTCTTT. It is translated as CASSLTGGGTEAFF.

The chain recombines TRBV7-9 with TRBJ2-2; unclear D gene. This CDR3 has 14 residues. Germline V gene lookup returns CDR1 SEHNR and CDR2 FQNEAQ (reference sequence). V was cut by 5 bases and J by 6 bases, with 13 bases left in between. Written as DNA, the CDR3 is TGTGCCAGCAGCCCACCCGACACGGCCGGGGAGCTGTTTTTT. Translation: CASSPPDTAGELFF.

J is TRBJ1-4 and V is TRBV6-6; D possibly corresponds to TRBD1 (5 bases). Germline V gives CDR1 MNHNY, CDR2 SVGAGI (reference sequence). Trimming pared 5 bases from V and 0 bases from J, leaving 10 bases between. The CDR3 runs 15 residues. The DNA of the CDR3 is TGTGCCAGCAGTCATGGGACGGCAACTAATGAAAAACTGTTTTTT. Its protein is CASSHGTATNEKLFF.

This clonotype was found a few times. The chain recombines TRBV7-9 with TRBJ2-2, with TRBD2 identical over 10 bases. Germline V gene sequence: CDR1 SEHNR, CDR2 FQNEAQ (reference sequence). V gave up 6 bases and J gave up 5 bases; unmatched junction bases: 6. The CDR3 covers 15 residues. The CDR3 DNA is TGTGCCAGCAGAAGCGGGGGGGCCGGAACCGGGGAGCTGTTTTTT. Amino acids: CASRSGGAGTGELFF.